This T cell receptor (beta chain) derives from a study of CD8 T cells in ankylosing spondylitis. Broader study findings: A motif of 7 or 8 highly homologous TCR beta variants was seen as apparently characteristic of ankylosing spondylitis blood. Disease-associated clones were reportedly significantly overrepresented in matched ankylosing spondylitis synovial fluid. Peripheral blood samples showed relatively rare disease-linked clones, and these clones were CD8+.

On this clonotype itself: The antigen remains undetermined.

Trimming left V 3 bases short and J 5 bases short, with 7 bases between. The CDR3 runs to 12 residues. The germline gives CDR1 SGHRS, CDR2 YFSETQ. MiXCR, run by TCRdb on the 5' RACE reads, gives a single entry per CDR3 protein. The sample yields some 700,000 distinct CDR3 sequences, around 20% seen once. Material: blood, either unsorted or a sorted T cell fraction (not recorded which). This clonotype was obtained from a male donor with ankylosing spondylitis. This chain links TRBV5-1 with TRBJ2-3, with D unclear. CDR3 sequence reads: CASSWMRDTQYF. CDR3 nucleotide sequence: TGCGCCAGCAGCTGGATGCGAGATACGCAGTATTTT.